This TCR beta chain was profiled in a study of CD8 T cells in ankylosing spondylitis. Study-wide findings and caveats: Earlier literature documents some of the motif variants in reactive arthritis synovial fluid and blood. Disease-linked clones bore a CD8+ phenotype, appearing relatively rarely in peripheral blood. A motif of roughly 8 highly homologous TCR beta variants was seen as apparently characteristic of ankylosing spondylitis blood.

A word on this clonotype: The target antigen is unknown.

J lost 6 bases, V lost 3 bases, and 10 bases had no gene match. CDR3 size: 15 residues. Germline CDR1 is LGHDT and CDR2 is YNNKEL (reference sequence). Scientists made TCR beta libraries using quantitative 5'-RACE with molecular barcodes. From the 5' RACE reads, TCRdb called clonotypes with MiXCR, one entry per CDR3 protein. Among a few hundred thousand distinct CDR3 sequences listed, about 20% were seen once. The sample comprised blood, either unsorted or a sorted T cell fraction (not recorded which). The receptor was derived from a male donor with ankylosing spondylitis. The V gene is TRBV3-1, the J gene TRBJ2-7, with 8 bases fitting TRBD2. The CDR3 protein is CASSHLFGRATEQYF. DNA of the CDR3: TGTGCCAGCAGCCACCTCTTCGGGAGGGCCACCGAGCAGTACTTC.